The 25 T cell receptor beta chains reported below all come from one sample, sequenced in a study of CD8 T cells in ankylosing spondylitis (dated by TCRdb to about 2017). The antigens for these receptors are not known. What the authors observed across the whole study: A TCR beta motif made up of 7 to 9 highly homologous amino acid variants appeared to be characteristic of blood from ankylosing spondylitis patients.

The library was obtained by 5' RACE. The sequencer was an Illumina HiSeq 2500. The public reads were reprocessed in TCRdb via fastp at Q25 and MiXCR, keeping in-frame beta chains. A single entry per CDR3 protein holds the most common genes and DNA from its merged rows. Within this sample are hundreds of thousands of distinct CDR3 sequences, with 10% to 15% of them counted one time only. About 0.49% of the sample belongs to the ten largest clones. Specimen: blood, either unsorted or a sorted T cell fraction (not recorded which). The source is a male donor with ankylosing spondylitis.

Comment on this clonotype: A much larger clone lies a single base off, so this may be a read error. The chain recombines TRBV5-1 with TRBJ2-3; D gene ambiguous. Germline lookup yields CDR1 SGHRS and CDR2 YFSETQ. V was clipped by 0 bases and J by 5 bases, with 10 bases between them. This CDR3 comprises 14 residues. The CDR3 DNA is TGCGCCAGCAGCTTGGGCGACCTCAAAGATACGCAGTATTTT. Its translation: CASSLGDLKDTQYF.

This clonotype turned up a few times. The chain employs TRBV7-2 and TRBJ2-6; either TRBD1 or TRBD2 may supply D (5 bases each). With 0 bases removed from V and 4 bases from J, the gap between germline ends came to 10 bases. Germline loops: CDR1 SGHTA, CDR2 FQGNSA. CDR3 length: 16 amino acids. The CDR3 region is CASSLAGVAGANVLTF. The CDR3 nucleotides read TGTGCCAGCAGCTTAGCGGGGGTAGCGGGGGCCAACGTCCTGACTTTC.

This clonotype was counted ten times or more. The CDR3 DNA sequence: TGTGCCAGCAGCGTACAACCGCTAGTCCCGGGACTAGCGGGGGGCCAAGAGACCCAGTACTTC. It yields the protein CASSVQPLVPGLAGGQETQYF. This rearrangement joins TRBV9 to TRBJ2-5; 15 nucleotides line up with TRBD2. Germline V gene data show CDR1 as SGDLS and CDR2 as YYNGEE. The V and J ends lost 1 base and 1 base, in that order; junction bases with no gene match: 14. The CDR3 totals 21 residues.

Only a few counts were recorded for this clonotype. For the CDR3, the DNA is TGTGCCAGCAGTTCCCTGCGGGTGCGGTCCTACGAGCAGTACTTC. This gives the protein CASSSLRVRSYEQYF. The chain uses TRBV27 and TRBJ2-7, with D possibly matching TRBD2 (5 bases). Germline loops: CDR1 MNHEY, CDR2 SMNVEV (reference sequence). The CDR3 has 15 residues. The germline V and J ends were trimmed by 4 bases and 1 base, with 14 bases remaining between them.

This clonotype was seen ten or more times. This chain links TRBV20-1 with TRBJ2-3; D uncertain. In germline, CDR1 is DFQATT, CDR2 SNEGSKA (reference sequence). Trimming removed 0 bases at V and 5 bases at J, with 12 bases between. The length of the CDR3 is 14 residues. The CDR3 DNA follows: TGCAGTGCTAGAGATCCCCGGGTTGGAGATACGCAGTATTTT. Protein: CSARDPRVGDTQYF.

This clonotype was seen more than once but under ten times. The J gene is TRBJ1-2, the V gene TRBV20-1; unclear D gene. The V end was cut by 3 bases, the J end by 5 bases, with 16 bases between. Per the germline V gene, CDR1 is DFQATT and CDR2 is SNEGSKA (reference sequence). CDR3 length: 14 residues. The CDR3 DNA is TGCAGTGCTAGGGATATGACCGTGGGGTATGGCTACACCTTC. The encoded protein is CSARDMTVGYGYTF.

The chain recombines TRBV15 with TRBJ1-1, with TRBD1 as a possible D gene (5 bases). This CDR3 spans 17 amino acids. Trimming took off 4 bases at V and 1 base at J, with 19 bases between the two ends. From germline, CDR1 is LNHNV and CDR2 YYDKDF (reference sequence). The CDR3 DNA is TGTGCCACCAGCAACCCGGAGGGAGATAGGGGGAACACTGAAGCTTTCTTT. Protein product: CATSNPEGDRGNTEAFF.

This clonotype has just a few counts. This chain links TRBV29-1 with TRBJ2-2, with TRBD2 matching 11 bases. V was clipped by 7 bases and J by 2 bases; unmatched bases: 9. Germline-derived CDR1 and CDR2 are SQVTM and ANQGSEA. The CDR3 consists of 16 residues. This CDR3 reads CSGKTSGAGNTGELFF. The CDR3, as DNA: TGCAGCGGGAAGACTAGCGGGGCTGGAAACACCGGGGAGCTGTTTTTT.

In this sample, this clonotype turned up many times. The chain recombines TRBV29-1 with TRBJ2-6; D unresolved. The ends were cut back, 6 bases at V and 4 bases at J, with 13 bases in the middle. Germline loops: CDR1 SQVTM, CDR2 ANQGSEA. The CDR3 has 14 amino acids. The CDR3 loop reads CSVPQAPGANVLTF. The DNA for the CDR3 is TGCAGCGTCCCCCAGGCTCCGGGGGCCAACGTCCTGACTTTC.

This chain uses TRBV20-1 with TRBJ2-2; TRBD1 aligns across 8 bases. V trimming: 3 bases; J trimming: 6 bases; junction bases outside the gene matches: 9. The germline V gene encodes CDR1 DFQATT and CDR2 SNEGSKA (reference sequence). The CDR3 covers 15 residues. The CDR3 here is CSASRSGGASGELFF. In nucleotides, the CDR3 is TGCAGTGCTAGTAGGTCAGGGGGCGCATCCGGGGAGCTGTTTTTT.

The gene calls are TRBV18 and TRBJ2-7; D remains unclear. Germline values: CDR1 KGHSH, CDR2 LQKENI. V was pared by 4 bases and J by 0 bases, with 10 bases between. This CDR3 has 14 amino acids. In DNA, the CDR3 is TGTGCCAGCTCACAATTAGATGCCTCCTACGAGCAGTACTTC. It codes for CASSQLDASYEQYF.

In its sample, this clonotype was seen many times. V gene TRBV12-3 or TRBV12-4 combines with J gene TRBJ1-5; D is unclear. CDR3 size: 14 residues. Trimming took 5 bases from V and 4 from J, leaving 12 bases between them. The chain's CDR3 is CASSPDGLNQPQHF. CDR3 bases: TGTGCCAGCAGTCCGGACGGACTTAATCAGCCCCAGCATTTT.

This clonotype was recorded a few times. CDR3 protein: CSAREASGRALDTQYF. The CDR3, as DNA: TGCAGTGCTAGAGAAGCTAGCGGGAGGGCTTTGGATACGCAGTATTTT. This sequence joins TRBV20-1 and TRBJ2-3; 12 positions agree with TRBD2. Per the germline V gene, CDR1 is DFQATT and CDR2 is SNEGSKA (reference sequence). The CDR3 has 16 amino acids. J gave up 6 bases and V 0 bases, and 7 bases lay outside the gene matches.

This clonotype was seen a few times. The rearrangement links TRBV6-1 to TRBJ2-2; 7 bases match TRBD2. V was pared by 6 bases and J by 1 base, with 5 bases of the junction left unmatched. From germline, CDR1 is MNHNS and CDR2 SASEGT. CDR3 size: 15 residues. The CDR3, as DNA: TGTGCCAGCAGATCCGGGACTATGAACACCGGGGAGCTGTTTTTT. Translation gives CASRSGTMNTGELFF.

This clonotype has just a few counts. This chain links TRBV5-1 with TRBJ1-3, with no clear D. Germline values: CDR1 SGHRS, CDR2 YFSETQ. Trimming removed 2 bases at V and 3 bases at J, with 9 bases between. This CDR3 has 14 residues. CDR3 region: CASSFGELGNTIYF. The CDR3, as DNA: TGCGCCAGCAGCTTTGGAGAGCTTGGAAACACCATATATTTT.

V is TRBV4-2 and J is TRBJ1-5; D gene uncertain. Germline CDR1 is LGHNA and CDR2 is YNFKEQ. The CDR3 contains 15 residues. Trimming pared 0 bases from V and 0 bases from J, leaving 6 bases between. The CDR3 spells CASSQELSSNQPQHF. The CDR3 nucleotides read TGTGCCAGCAGCCAAGAATTGAGTAGCAATCAGCCCCAGCATTTT.

At least ten counts were recorded for this clonotype. The chain recombines TRBV5-1 with TRBJ1-5, with a tentative D call TRBD1 (6 bases). There are 14 residues in the CDR3. V lost 0 bases and J lost 2, with 6 bases in between. Germline V gene data show CDR1 as SGHRS and CDR2 as YFSETQ. The CDR3 region is CASSLEGGNQPQHF. CDR3 DNA: TGCGCCAGCAGCTTGGAGGGGGGCAATCAGCCCCAGCATTTT.

There are a few counts of this clonotype. The V and J genes are TRBV30 and TRBJ1-1; 11 nucleotides align to TRBD1. J lost 4 bases, V lost 2 bases, and 6 bases had no gene match. Germline CDR1 is GTSNPN and CDR2 is SVGIG (reference sequence). CDR3 size: 15 residues. The DNA for the CDR3 is TGTGCCTGGAGTCCAAGGACAGGGGGCGGCACTGAAGCTTTCTTT. Its protein is CAWSPRTGGGTEAFF. The variable domain in full, completed from reference TRBV30 and TRBJ1-1, reads SQTIHQWPATLVQPVGSPLSLECTVEGTSNPNLYWYRQAAGRGLQLLFYSVGIGQISSEVPQNLSASRPQDRQFILSSKKLLLSDSGFYLCAWSPRTGGGTEAFFGQGTRLTVV.

The rearrangement uses TRBV20-1 and TRBJ1-4; D is undetermined. Trimming cost V 3 bases and J 4 bases, with 9 bases left between them. The CDR3 contains 13 residues. Germline CDR1 DFQATT, CDR2 SNEGSKA (reference sequence). DNA for the CDR3: TGCAGTGCTAGGCCTGGATATAATGAAAAACTGTTTTTT. This codes for CSARPGYNEKLFF.

This clonotype was observed a handful of times. V gene TRBV10-3 combines with J gene TRBJ2-1; D gene uncertain. V lost 5 bases, J lost 2 bases, and 7 bases lay in between. This CDR3 contains 13 residues. Germline V lookup: CDR1 ENHRY, CDR2 SYGVKD. The CDR3 DNA is TGTGCCATCAGTCCTTCCGCCTACAATGAGCAGTTCTTC. Its protein product is CAISPSAYNEQFF.

This clonotype was seen repeatedly, ten times or more. This chain uses TRBV6-1 with TRBJ2-7; D may be TRBD2 (6 bases). The germline gives CDR1 MNHNS, CDR2 SASEGT. V lost 9 bases and J lost 1, with 13 bases in between. This CDR3 is 13 amino acids long. In nucleotides, the CDR3 is TGTGCCAGTGGCGGGACCCGGTCCTACGAGCAGTACTTC. The encoded protein is CASGGTRSYEQYF.

The rearrangement uses TRBV20-1 and TRBJ1-4; 7 bases map to TRBD1. Germline CDR1 DFQATT, CDR2 SNEGSKA (reference sequence). After removal of 6 bases from V and 8 bases from J, the junction contained 9 bases not matched to a gene. The CDR3 runs 13 residues. The CDR3 DNA is TGCAGTGCCGTACAGGGGATGTCAGAAAAACTGTTTTTT. It is translated as CSAVQGMSEKLFF.

This clonotype has at least ten counts. The V call is TRBV5-1, the J call TRBJ2-1; D perhaps matches TRBD1 (6 bases). Trimming left V 2 bases short and J 6 bases short, with 9 bases between. Germline assignment: CDR1 SGHRS and CDR2 YFSETQ. This CDR3 has 13 residues. The CDR3 DNA reads TGCGCCAGCAGCTTCAGGACAGCCAATGAGCAGTTCTTC. This translates into CASSFRTANEQFF.

The chain carries TRBV20-1 and TRBJ2-3, with D perhaps TRBD2 (5 bases). Trimming took off 6 bases at V and 0 bases at J, with 10 bases between the two ends. CDR3 length: 13 amino acids. Germline V gene lookup returns CDR1 DFQATT and CDR2 SNEGSKA (reference sequence). Here the CDR3 DNA reads TGCAGTGCCACTAGACCCAGCACAGATACGCAGTATTTT. As protein: CSATRPSTDTQYF.

This clonotype occurred a few times. The chain uses TRBV5-5 and TRBJ2-7, with D perhaps TRBD1 (5 bases). From germline, CDR1 is SGHKS and CDR2 YYEKEE (reference sequence). V gave up 6 bases and J gave up 3 bases, with 13 bases separating them. CDR3 length: 13 amino acids. Here the CDR3 reads CASTRQGSYEQYF. In DNA, the CDR3 is TGTGCCAGCACTCGGCAGGGCAGCTACGAGCAGTACTTC. The variable domain in full, completed from reference TRBV5-5 and TRBJ2-7, reads DAGVTQSPTHLIKTRGQQVTLRCSPISGHKSVSWYQQVLGQGPQFIFQYYEKEERGRGNFPDRFSARQFPNYSSELNVNALLLGDSALYLCASTRQGSYEQYFGPGTRLTVT.